This T cell receptor (beta chain) was sequenced in a study of T cells in Graves' hyperthyroidism and ophthalmopathy. About the research overall: Peripheral blood was collected at initial diagnosis, before any treatment. Study findings and constraints: By a 13 V-J model, ophthalmopathy was set apart from stable hyperthyroidism. Progression to ophthalmopathy was predicted a median of roughly 6.5 months early.

This clonotype has ten or more counts. What it binds is unknown. Researchers amplified the TCR beta CDR3 regions from RNA transcripts. With the HTBI primer set, the TCR CDR3 went through a first round of RT-PCR. TCRdb redid the calling of the multiplex PCR reads with MiXCR, one entry per CDR3 protein. Of roughly 290,000 distinct CDR3 sequences in the sample, about an eighth were seen once. The ends lost 0 bases at V and 10 bases at J; junction bases unmatched: 11. The CDR3 spans 17 residues. Germline loops: CDR1 SGHDN, CDR2 FVKESK. This chain connects TRBV14 to TRBJ2-1; 11 bases agree with TRBD2. Sequencing used blood. This clonotype was obtained from a woman aged 25 to 39 with Graves' hyperthyroidism that later progressed to Graves' ophthalmopathy. In nucleotides, the CDR3 is TGTGCCAGCAGCCAAGAATGGGGACTAGCGGTCGAGAGGGAGCAGTTCTTC. Amino acid sequence: CASSQEWGLAVEREQFF.